The 4 T cell receptor beta chains below were found in one sample sequenced in a study of T cells in Graves' hyperthyroidism and ophthalmopathy. RNA transcripts gave rise to amplified TCR beta CDR3 regions. HTBI primers were used for first-round RT-PCR of the TCR CDR3. TCRdb recomputed calls from the multiplex PCR reads with MiXCR, one row per CDR3 protein. The sample has roughly 500,000 distinct CDR3 sequences, about 20% seen once. Sequenced input: blood. All receptors derive from a woman aged 70-85 years with Graves' ophthalmopathy.

The chain couples TRBV7-2 to TRBJ2-7, with D uncertain. Germline assignment: CDR1 SGHTA and CDR2 FQGNSA. The CDR3 contains 13 residues. V lost 3 bases and J 7 bases, leaving 13 bases between the germline ends. The CDR3 is CASSFSSLGEQYF. CDR3 sequence (DNA): TGTGCCAGCAGCTTTAGCTCCTTGGGGGAGCAGTACTTC.

A few counts support this clonotype. This sequence joins TRBV12-3 or TRBV12-4 and TRBJ2-1, with TRBD1 matching over 9 bases. With V trimmed by 4 bases and J by 4 bases, 5 bases remained unmatched. The CDR3 is 15 amino acids. CDR3 nucleotide sequence: TGTGCCAGCAGTTCCCGGGGGACAGGGTACAATGAGCAGTTCTTC. As protein: CASSSRGTGYNEQFF.

The CDR3 DNA reads TGTGCCAGCCAGGAACTTTTTTCTGGAAACACCATATATTTT. Residues: CASQELFSGNTIYF. The genes are TRBV7-8 and TRBJ1-3; D gene ambiguous. Germline V gene data show CDR1 as SGHVS and CDR2 as FQNEAQ. CDR3 length: 14 amino acids. V lost 8 bases and J 1 base, leaving 12 bases between the germline ends.

This chain uses TRBV3-1 with TRBJ2-1, with D perhaps TRBD1 or TRBD2 (5 bases each). Germline values: CDR1 LGHDT, CDR2 YNNKEL (reference sequence). V was shortened by 4 bases and J by 9 bases, with 16 bases between the two germline ends. The CDR3 runs 14 residues. CDR3 loop: CASSRRGPPGEQFF. CDR3 DNA sequence: TGTGCCAGCAGCCGTAGGGGACCGCCGGGTGAGCAGTTCTTC.